This entry is about one TCR beta chain. This record comes from a study of CD8 T cells in Susac syndrome. From blood CD8+ and CD4+ T cells, the TCR beta chain was sequenced. Negative isolation was used for CD8+ and CD4+ T cells and FACS enrichment for TEMRA cells. Germline V gives CDR1 MDHEN, CDR2 SYDVKM. The CDR3 contains 13 residues. Trimming pared 7 bases from V and 5 bases from J, leaving 14 bases between. An input of roughly 0.45 to 1 ug of RNA was subjected to reverse transcription using random hexamers. Multiplex immunoSEQ PCR targeted 54 Vbeta and 13 Jbeta TCR beta segments. TCRdb reprocessed the immunoSEQ multiplex PCR reads with MiXCR, giving one entry per CDR3 protein. Altogether fewer than 150,000 distinct CDR3 sequences are present, about 93% being singletons, with the ten largest covering around 0.22%.

The TCR comes from a human donor with multiple sclerosis. The sample comprised CD8+ T cells from PBMCs. The chain is built from TRBV28 and TRBJ2-5, with D possibly called TRBD1 or TRBD2 (5 bases each). The CDR3 DNA follows: TGTGCCAGCACCTCCTGGGGACGGGAGACCCAGTACTTC. This translates into CASTSWGRETQYF.